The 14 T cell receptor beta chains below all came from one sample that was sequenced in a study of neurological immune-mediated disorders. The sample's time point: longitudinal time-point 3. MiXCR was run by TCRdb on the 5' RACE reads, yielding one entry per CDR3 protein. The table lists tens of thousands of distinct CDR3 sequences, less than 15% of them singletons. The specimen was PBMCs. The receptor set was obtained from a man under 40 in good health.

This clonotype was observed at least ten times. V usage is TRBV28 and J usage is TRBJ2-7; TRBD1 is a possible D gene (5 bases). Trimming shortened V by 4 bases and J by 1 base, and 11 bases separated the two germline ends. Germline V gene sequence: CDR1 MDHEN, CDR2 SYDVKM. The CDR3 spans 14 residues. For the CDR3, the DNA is TGTGCCAGCAGTTCGACACAGGTATCCTACGAGCAGTACTTC. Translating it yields CASSSTQVSYEQYF.

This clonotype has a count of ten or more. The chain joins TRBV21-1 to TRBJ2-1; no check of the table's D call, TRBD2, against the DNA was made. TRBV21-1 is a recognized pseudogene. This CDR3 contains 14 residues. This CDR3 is CASSRDLPYNEQFF. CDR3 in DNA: TGTGCCAGCAGCCGGGACCTCCCCTACAATGAGCAGTTCTTC.

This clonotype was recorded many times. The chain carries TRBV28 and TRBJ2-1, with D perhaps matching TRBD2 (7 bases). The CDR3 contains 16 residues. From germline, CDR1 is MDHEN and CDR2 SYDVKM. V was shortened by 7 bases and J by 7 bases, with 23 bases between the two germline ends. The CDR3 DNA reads TGTGCCAGCAAACCGTCGGGGGGCGCCGGTCGGAATGAGCAGTTCTTC. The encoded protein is CASKPSGGAGRNEQFF.

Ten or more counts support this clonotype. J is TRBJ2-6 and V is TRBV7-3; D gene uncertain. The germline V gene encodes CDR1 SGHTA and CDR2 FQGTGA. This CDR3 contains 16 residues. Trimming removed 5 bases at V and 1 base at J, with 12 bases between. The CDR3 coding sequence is TGTGCCAGCAGCACCCCTGGAGTGTCTGGGGCCAACGTCCTGACTTTC. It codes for CASSTPGVSGANVLTF.

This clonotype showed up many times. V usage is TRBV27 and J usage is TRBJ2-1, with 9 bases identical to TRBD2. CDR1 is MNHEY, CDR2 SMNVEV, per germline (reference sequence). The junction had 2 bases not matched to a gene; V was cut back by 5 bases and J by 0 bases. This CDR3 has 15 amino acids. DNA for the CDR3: TGTGCCAGCAGTGGGCGGGAGGGCTCCTACAATGAGCAGTTCTTC. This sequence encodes CASSGREGSYNEQFF.

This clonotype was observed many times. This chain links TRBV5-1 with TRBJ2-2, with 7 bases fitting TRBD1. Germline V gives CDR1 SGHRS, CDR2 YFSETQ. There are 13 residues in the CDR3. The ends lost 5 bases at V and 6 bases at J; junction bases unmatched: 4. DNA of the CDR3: TGCGCCAGCAGTGTCCAGGGGGCCGGGGAGCTGTTTTTT. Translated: CASSVQGAGELFF.

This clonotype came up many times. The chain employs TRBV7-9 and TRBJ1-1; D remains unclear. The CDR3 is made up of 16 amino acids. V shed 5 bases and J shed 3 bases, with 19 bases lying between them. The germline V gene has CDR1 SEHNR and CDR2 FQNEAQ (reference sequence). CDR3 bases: TGTGCCAGCAGCCCCCGGACCTCCTATGCAGACACTGAAGCTTTCTTT. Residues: CASSPRTSYADTEAFF. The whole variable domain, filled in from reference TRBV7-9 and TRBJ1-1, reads DTGVSQNPRHKITKRGQNVTFRCDPISEHNRLYWYRQTLGQGPEFLTYFQNEAQLEKSRLLSDRFSAERPKGSFSTLEIQRTEQGDSAMYLCASSPRTSYADTEAFFGQGTRLTVV.

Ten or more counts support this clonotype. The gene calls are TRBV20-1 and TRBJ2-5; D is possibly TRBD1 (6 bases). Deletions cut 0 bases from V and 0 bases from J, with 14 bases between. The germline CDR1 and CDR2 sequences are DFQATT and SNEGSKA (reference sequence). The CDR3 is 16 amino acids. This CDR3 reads CSARDVGAPNQETQYF. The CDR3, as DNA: TGCAGTGCTAGAGATGTGGGGGCACCAAACCAAGAGACCCAGTACTTC.

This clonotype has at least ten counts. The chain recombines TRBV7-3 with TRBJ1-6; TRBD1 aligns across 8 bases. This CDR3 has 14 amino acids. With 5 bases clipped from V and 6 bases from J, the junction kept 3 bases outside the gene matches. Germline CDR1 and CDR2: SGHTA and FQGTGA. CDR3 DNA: TGTGCCAGCAGCAGGACAGGGATTAATTCACCCCTCCACTTT. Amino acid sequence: CASSRTGINSPLHF.

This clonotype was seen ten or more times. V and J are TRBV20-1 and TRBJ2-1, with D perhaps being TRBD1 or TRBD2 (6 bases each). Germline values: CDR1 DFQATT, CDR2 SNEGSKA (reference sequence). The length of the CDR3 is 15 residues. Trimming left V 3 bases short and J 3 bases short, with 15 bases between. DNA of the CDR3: TGCAGTGCTAGGAGGGGGGACACCGTCTACAATGAGCAGTTCTTC. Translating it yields CSARRGDTVYNEQFF.

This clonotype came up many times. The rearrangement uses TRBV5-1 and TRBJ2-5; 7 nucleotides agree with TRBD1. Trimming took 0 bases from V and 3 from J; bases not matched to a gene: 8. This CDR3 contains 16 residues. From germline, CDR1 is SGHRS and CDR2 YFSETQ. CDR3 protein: CASSLDAGGNKETQYF. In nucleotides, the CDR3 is TGCGCCAGCAGCTTGGATGCAGGGGGTAATAAAGAGACCCAGTACTTC.

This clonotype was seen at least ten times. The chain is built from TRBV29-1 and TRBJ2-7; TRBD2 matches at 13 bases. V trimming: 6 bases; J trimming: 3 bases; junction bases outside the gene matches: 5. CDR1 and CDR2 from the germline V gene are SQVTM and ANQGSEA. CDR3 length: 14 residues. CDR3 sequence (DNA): TGCAGCGTGACGCGGACTAGCGGGAGCTACGAGCAGTACTTC. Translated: CSVTRTSGSYEQYF.

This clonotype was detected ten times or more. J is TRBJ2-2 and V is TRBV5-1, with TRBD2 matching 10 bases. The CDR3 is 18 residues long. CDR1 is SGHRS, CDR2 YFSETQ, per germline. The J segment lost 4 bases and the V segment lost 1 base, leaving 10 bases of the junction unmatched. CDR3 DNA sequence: TGCGCCAGCAGCTTGTTCTCCCCTAGCGGGAGAACCACCGGGGAGCTGTTTTTT. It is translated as CASSLFSPSGRTTGELFF.

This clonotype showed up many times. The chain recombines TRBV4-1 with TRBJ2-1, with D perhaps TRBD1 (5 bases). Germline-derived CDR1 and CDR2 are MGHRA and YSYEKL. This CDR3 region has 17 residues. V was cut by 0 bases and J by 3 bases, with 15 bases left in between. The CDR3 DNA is TGCGCCAGCAGCCAAGATAATAAGGGGAACATCTACAATGAGCAGTTCTTC. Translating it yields CASSQDNKGNIYNEQFF.